The 9 T cell receptor beta chains listed next were all sequenced from one sample in a study of blood T cell repertoires in COVID-19. The repertoire was sequenced with immunoSEQ multiplex PCR; TCRdb's copy has only in-frame clones and lacks some. The sample includes roughly 170,000 clones, approximately 78% of them seen just once. Source material: PBMCs or T cells enriched from blood (not recorded which). These receptors came from a woman between 45 and 60 years old who had recovered from COVID-19.

V and J are TRBV5-4 and TRBJ1-6; no reliable D call. CDR1 is SGHNT and CDR2 is YYREEE in the germline V gene (reference sequence). Trimming removed 0 bases at V and 6 bases at J, with 10 bases between. There are 15 residues in the CDR3. CDR3 sequence reads: CASSLEPPRNSPLHF. The CDR3 DNA sequence: TGTGCCAGCAGCTTGGAGCCCCCCCGTAATTCACCCCTCCACTTT.

V and J are TRBV15 and TRBJ2-2, with 8 positions matching TRBD2. Germline V gives CDR1 LNHNV, CDR2 YYDKDF (reference sequence). The V gene end was trimmed by 3 bases and the J gene end by 7 bases; junction bases not matched to a gene: 4. The CDR3 sequence is 14 residues long. CDR3 DNA sequence: TGTGCCACCAGCAGCGGGAGGGCCGGCGGGGAGCTGTTTTTT. Translating gives CATSSGRAGGELFF.

This clone was seen at least ten times. The chain joins TRBV2 to TRBJ1-1, with TRBD1 identical over 7 bases. Trimming took 4 bases from V and 4 from J; bases not matched to a gene: 6. CDR3 size: 14 residues. Germline lookup yields CDR1 SNHLY and CDR2 FYNNEI. CDR3 amino acids: CASSVIQGSTEAFF. The CDR3 DNA reads TGTGCCAGCAGTGTAATACAGGGGAGCACTGAAGCTTTCTTT. The full variable domain, its missing parts supplied by reference TRBV2 and TRBJ1-1, is EPEVTQTPSHQVTQMGQEVILRCVPISNHLYFYWYRQILGQKVEFLVSFYNNEISEKSEIFDDQFSVERPDGSNFTLKIRSTKLEDSAMYFCASSVIQGSTEAFFGQGTRLTVV.

This clone was detected a few times. The chain joins TRBV14 to TRBJ1-1; the D is unclear. This CDR3 comprises 13 residues. V lost 6 bases to trimming and J lost 10 bases, with 18 bases between them. Germline V CDR1 and CDR2: SGHDN, FVKESK. CDR3 sequence: CASRISPTGGAFF. The CDR3 DNA reads TGTGCCAGCAGAATAAGCCCGACCGGAGGAGCTTTCTTT.

V gene TRBV6-5 combines with J gene TRBJ2-1, with 12 bases matching TRBD1. V lost 5 bases to trimming and J lost 4 bases; unmatched junction nucleotides: 3. Looked up from germline, CDR1 is MNHEY and CDR2 is SVGAGI. The CDR3 runs to 15 residues. CDR3 nucleotide sequence: TGTGCCAGCAGTCGGGACAGGGGGCTGTACAATGAGCAGTTCTTC. It encodes CASSRDRGLYNEQFF.

This CDR3 is CASNWGKVGNTGELFF. The CDR3 DNA reads as TGTGCCAGCAATTGGGGCAAAGTGGGGAACACCGGGGAGCTGTTTTTT. The chain carries TRBV28 and TRBJ2-2, with D perhaps matching TRBD1 (5 bases). The CDR3 is 16 residues long. V gave up 7 bases and J gave up 1 base, with 16 bases separating them. Germline V gene sequence: CDR1 MDHEN, CDR2 SYDVKM.

This clone was found once. The CDR3 sequence: CASSLSSSGDTQYF. The CDR3 nucleotides read TGTGCCAGCAGCTTATCTAGTAGCGGGGATACGCAGTATTTT. This sequence joins TRBV5-4 and TRBJ2-3; 7 bases align to TRBD2. The CDR3 is 14 amino acids. V shed 2 bases, J shed 6 bases, and the junction held 6 bases outside the gene matches. Germline values: CDR1 SGHNT, CDR2 YYREEE (reference sequence).

This clone has only a few counts. The rearrangement links TRBV7-9 to TRBJ2-1, with a possible D match to TRBD2 (6 bases). Trimming removed 10 bases from V and 8 bases from J, with 27 bases in between. Looked up from germline, CDR1 is SEHNR and CDR2 is FQNEAQ (reference sequence). The CDR3 is 16 amino acids. The CDR3 loop is CATLNPRGRRGYEQFF. Written as DNA, the CDR3 is TGTGCCACCCTCAACCCCCGAGGGCGGCGGGGCTATGAGCAGTTCTTC. Looking up the rest from reference TRBV7-9 and TRBJ2-1 gives the full variable domain: DTGVSQNPRHKITKRGQNVTFRCDPISEHNRLYWYRQTLGQGPEFLTYFQNEAQLEKSRLLSDRFSAERPKGSFSTLEIQRTEQGDSAMYLCATLNPRGRRGYEQFFGPGTRLTVL.

This clone occurred once. The chain carries TRBV5-6 and TRBJ1-2; TRBD1 might be the D (5 bases). The V gene's germline CDR1 is SGHDT and CDR2 YYEEEE. V lost 4 bases and J 4 bases, leaving 17 bases between the germline ends. The CDR3 is 15 amino acids. The CDR3 here is CASSDPLQARYGYTF. The CDR3 coding sequence is TGTGCCAGCAGCGACCCCCTACAGGCCCGCTATGGCTACACCTTC.